This TCR beta chain originates from a study of OX40 agonist ivuxolimab in advanced cancers. The overall study: Participants averaged around 60 years of age (range about 23 to 80) and were around 80% male. Regarding the study as a whole: Circulating CD4+ and CD8+ T cells showed clonal expansion by week 6 at 0.1 to 3.0 mg/kg.

A word on this clone: Its antigen remains unidentified.

Patients who had autoimmune disease history or got systemic immunosuppression were left out. Samples of blood were obtained at baseline, on cycle 4 day 1, and on cycle 7 day 1. The CDR3 totals 17 residues. CDR1 and CDR2 (germline): LNHDA, SQIVND (reference sequence). Trimming removed 6 bases from V and 4 bases from J; junction bases left unmatched: 10. Using immunoSEQ multiplex PCR, the repertoire was profiled, and TCRdb retains in-frame clones only, with some absent. The sample holds approximately 100,000 clones, approximately 90% seen once. The rearrangement joins TRBV19 to TRBJ2-6; 9 positions agree with TRBD1. The TCR comes from an adult with an advanced solid tumor such as melanoma, head and neck, liver or kidney cancer. The sequences come from CD4+ or CD8+ T cells sorted from blood, collected in a trial of the OX40 agonist ivuxolimab. The CDR3 DNA follows: TGTGCCAGTAGCAGACAGGGGGATTCGGTCGGGGCCAACGTCCTGACTTTC. This sequence encodes CASSRQGDSVGANVLTF.